This T cell receptor (beta chain) came from a study of spatial heterogeneity in lung cancer. Study background: Taken at a median of around 22 months after resection, follow-up PBMC samples underwent sequencing when available. Study-wide results and limits: Ubiquitous, expanded tumor-derived TCRs were more frequently observed in blood at resection than at follow-up.

TCRdb ran MiXCR on the 5' RACE reads and lists one entry per CDR3 protein. Among about 36,000 distinct CDR3 sequences, roughly 8% were seen once, and the ten largest hold about 9.2%. Per the germline V gene, CDR1 is SGHDN and CDR2 is FVKESK. V lost 4 bases to trimming and J lost 3 bases, with 9 bases between them. CDR3 length: 13 amino acids. This clonotype was counted many times. What it recognizes is unknown. Time point defined: blood at routine non-recurrence follow-up after resection. Whole RNA was taken from tumor, nontumor lung or frozen PBMC; it was then sequenced unsorted. V and J are TRBV14 and TRBJ1-1; no firm D call. The TCR was taken from a male donor with early-stage non-small cell lung cancer. Sequencing used PBMCs, obtained at follow-up. The CDR3 reads CASSRLLDTEAFF. CDR3 DNA sequence: TGTGCCAGCAGCCGTCTCCTGGACACTGAAGCTTTCTTT.